This T cell receptor (beta chain) was captured in a study of CD8 T cells in ankylosing spondylitis. TCRdb called the 5' RACE reads again in MiXCR, with one record for every CDR3 protein. This sample carries tens of thousands of distinct CDR3 sequences, 4.5% to 6% of them seen once, and the ten largest clones take approximately 12%. Trimming removed 6 bases at V and 0 bases at J, with 9 bases between. This CDR3 is built from 14 residues. This clonotype has at least ten counts. The receptor was isolated from a male donor with ankylosing spondylitis or in good health (not recorded which). Source material: blood, either unsorted or a sorted T cell fraction (not recorded which). The V gene is TRBV12-3 or TRBV12-4, the J gene TRBJ1-3; D gene ambiguous. CDR3 protein: CASRDIRSGNTIYF. CDR3 in DNA: TGTGCCAGCAGAGACATCCGCTCTGGAAACACCATATATTTT.